This is a list of T cell receptor beta chains from one sample in a study of blood T cell repertoires in COVID-19. The method was immunoSEQ multiplex PCR; TCRdb's version includes in-frame clones alone and lacks a portion of them. The data show approximately 120,000 clones, about 79% seen once. The sample comprised peripheral blood. Receptors were obtained from a man aged 35-49 years with active or convalescent COVID-19. CDR3s include the opening cysteine and the closing phenylalanine or tryptophan. The D gene is left open where the match is weak. Size tells how often a clone was seen (once, few, many) or the class of an expanded clone, and some rows leave it out.

v_gene	d_gene	j_gene	abundance	len	CDR3aa	CDR3nt
TRBV7-8	TRBD1	TRBJ2-7	-	16	CASSHRTGGGTYEQYF	TGTGCCAGCAGCCATAGGACAGGCGGCGGAACCTACGAGCAGTACTTC
TRBV15	TRBD1	TRBJ1-4	-	13	CATSRGTDEKLFF	TGTGCCACCAGCAGGGGGACAGATGAAAAACTGTTTTTT
TRBV5-4	-	TRBJ1-1	-	13	CASSFIRGTEAFF	TGTGCCAGCAGCTTTATCAGGGGCACTGAAGCTTTCTTT
TRBV19	TRBD1	TRBJ2-2	-	20	CASSRLVVVRTGANTGELFF	TGTGCCAGTAGTAGATTGGTGGTGGTCAGGACAGGCGCGAACACCGGGGAGCTGTTTTTT
TRBV29-1	-	TRBJ1-2	-	14	CSVVTGASNYGYTF	TGCAGCGTTGTCACTGGGGCCTCTAACTATGGCTACACCTTC
TRBV7-9	-	TRBJ2-7	-	11	CASSRNSEQYF	TGTGCCAGCAGCCGTAATAGCGAGCAGTACTTC
TRBV28	-	TRBJ1-2	-	17	CASSFPRLLATAYGYTF	TGTGCCAGCAGTTTCCCCAGACTACTCGCCACCGCTTATGGCTACACCTTC
TRBV19	-	TRBJ1-5	few	14	CASSTSSGEQPQHF	TGTGCCAGTAGCACGTCCTCAGGGGAACAGCCCCAGCATTTT
TRBV29-1	-	TRBJ2-3	-	14	CSALQGGSTDTQYF	TGCAGCGCCTTACAGGGGGGGAGCACAGATACGCAGTATTTT
TRBV5-1	TRBD2	TRBJ2-7	few	15	CASSLEAGGTYEQYF	TGCGCCAGCAGCTTGGAAGCGGGGGGAACCTACGAGCAGTACTTC
TRBV6-5	-	TRBJ1-1	-	14	CASSYTRGDTEAFF	TGTGCCAGCAGTTACACCCGCGGCGACACTGAAGCTTTCTTT
TRBV2	-	TRBJ2-3	once	14	CASNEGWRTDTQYF	TGTGCCAGCAATGAGGGATGGAGGACAGATACGCAGTATTTT
TRBV13	TRBD2	TRBJ2-3	-	19	CASSLLTARLAGGKDTQYF	TGTGCCAGCAGCTTACTAACCGCGAGGCTAGCGGGAGGTAAAGATACGCAGTATTTT
TRBV4-1	-	TRBJ2-1	-	17	CASSQLDLGFSYNEQFF	TGCGCCAGCAGCCAACTCGACTTAGGATTCTCCTACAATGAGCAGTTCTTC
TRBV19	-	TRBJ1-4	-	14	CASSPLGANEKLFF	TGTGCCAGTAGCCCGTTAGGGGCTAATGAAAAACTGTTTTTT
TRBV5-4	-	TRBJ2-2	few	12	CASSLGSGGAVF	TGTGCCAGCAGCTTGGGATCCGGAGGAGCTGTTTTT
TRBV6-5	TRBD1	TRBJ1-2	-	15	CASNPRGRKDYGYTF	TGTGCCAGCAACCCCAGGGGGAGGAAAGACTATGGCTACACCTTC